The clone carrying this TCR beta chain has a handful of counts. Measured with immunoSEQ multiplex PCR; TCRdb has only the in-frame clones, and not every one. The data show 60,000 to 75,000 clones, with 79% seen just once and more than 8% held by the top ten. Germline V gene lookup returns CDR1 SGDLS and CDR2 YYNGEE. Trimming stripped 1 base from V and 4 bases from J, with 17 bases between. This CDR3 is built from 17 residues. These data originate in a study of a mutant IDH1 vaccine in newly diagnosed glioma. As for the study in general: Receipt of radiotherapy, temozolomide, or both preceded the study, and most received both.

As to time point: baseline, week 1 (first vaccination visit). Specified treatment: pre-vaccination baseline after standard-of-care therapy. The material was PBMCs, obtained from a glioma patient treated with radiotherapy, temozolomide or both. J is TRBJ2-2 and V is TRBV9; a weak D match, TRBD2 (7 bases). The source is a man in his fifties or sixties with glioma. This CDR3 is CASSVRLGGASTGELFF. The CDR3 nucleotides read TGTGCCAGCAGCGTAAGGTTGGGGGGGGCGAGCACCGGGGAGCTGTTTTTT.